This T cell receptor (beta chain) is from a study of T cell changes during pregnancy in multiple sclerosis. CDR3 length equals 15 residues. Germline loops: CDR1 SQVTM, CDR2 ANQGSEA. V lost 5 bases to trimming and J lost 6 bases, with 20 bases between them. Assay used: immunoSEQ multiplex PCR; TCRdb lists only in-frame clones, some missing. There are approximately 42,000 clones in the sample; 84% occur only once, and 0.6% to 0.8% lies in the top ten. Sequencing was performed on CD4+ T cells from peripheral blood mononuclear cells, taken before pregnancy. This sequence originates from a female donor with multiple sclerosis, enrolled in a pregnancy study. This chain uses TRBV29-1 with TRBJ2-4, with D possibly being TRBD1 (6 bases). Written as DNA, the CDR3 is TGCAGCGTTACCCGGGACACCAATTGGGGAAACATTCAGTACTTC. As protein: CSVTRDTNWGNIQYF.